Following are 5 T cell receptor beta chains from one sample sequenced in a study of regulatory T cells in long-lasting Graves disease. Library construction for TCR beta used iRepertoire HTBI primers and Arm-PCR of CDR3 regions. TCRdb passed the multiplex PCR reads through MiXCR, listing each CDR3 protein once. The sample has some 560,000 distinct CDR3 sequences, more than 15% seen once. Sample time point: newly diagnosed GD, antithyroid drugs for less than 3 months. With RNA extracted from PBMCs as input, the TCR library was made. This sample also belongs to another study, concerning T cells in Graves' hyperthyroidism and ophthalmopathy.

This specimen consisted of peripheral blood mononuclear cells (PBMCs), obtained at new diagnosis, from a patient treated with antithyroid drugs. These receptors were taken from a woman aged 35-65 years with Graves disease.

The chain is built from TRBV6-1 and TRBJ2-2, with D tentatively TRBD2 (5 bases). Trimming removed 5 bases from V and 4 bases from J, with 5 bases in between. The length of the CDR3 is 12 residues. Per the germline V gene, CDR1 is MNHNS and CDR2 is SASEGT. In DNA form, the CDR3 reads TGTGCCAGCAGTCTAGCCACCGGGGAGCTGTTTTTT. Protein: CASSLATGELFF.

On this clonotype: A read error may be the cause here, since a much bigger clone is one base away. The rearrangement links TRBV3-1 to TRBJ1-2, with D tentatively TRBD1 (6 bases). The CDR3 extends over 16 amino acids. Germline CDR1 reads LGHDT; CDR2 reads YNNKEL (reference sequence). Trimming pared 1 base from V and 4 bases from J, leaving 16 bases between. Written as DNA, the CDR3 is TGTGCCAGCAGCCAAGCAGGGGACGGCCTGGGCTATGGCTACACCTTC. It specifies CASSQAGDGLGYGYTF.

This clonotype was seen ten or more times. The DNA for the CDR3 is TGCGCCAGCAGCTTTGTTAGGGACGGTGAGCAGTTCTTC. It encodes CASSFVRDGEQFF. The chain carries TRBV5-1 and TRBJ2-1; D may match TRBD1 or TRBD2 (5 bases each). This CDR3 is 13 amino acids long. Germline values: CDR1 SGHRS, CDR2 YFSETQ. V gave up 2 bases and J gave up 9 bases, with 12 bases separating them.

V gene TRBV2 combines with J gene TRBJ2-2; 8 nucleotides match TRBD1. The V segment lost 5 bases and the J segment 2 bases; nucleotides outside the gene matches: 7. Looked up from germline, CDR1 is SNHLY and CDR2 is FYNNEI. This CDR3 spans 16 amino acids. The CDR3 loop reads CASSKTGGVNTGELFF. In nucleotides, the CDR3 is TGTGCCAGCAGTAAAACAGGGGGAGTCAACACCGGGGAGCTGTTTTTT.

The chain employs TRBV18 and TRBJ2-1; possible D gene TRBD1, 6 bases. CDR1 and CDR2 from the germline V gene are KGHSH and LQKENI. The CDR3 sequence is 16 residues long. V lost 6 bases and J 4 bases, leaving 19 bases between the germline ends. This chain's CDR3 is CASSPLQGHIYNEQFF. In DNA, the CDR3 is TGTGCCAGCTCCCCTCTACAGGGACACATATACAATGAGCAGTTCTTC.